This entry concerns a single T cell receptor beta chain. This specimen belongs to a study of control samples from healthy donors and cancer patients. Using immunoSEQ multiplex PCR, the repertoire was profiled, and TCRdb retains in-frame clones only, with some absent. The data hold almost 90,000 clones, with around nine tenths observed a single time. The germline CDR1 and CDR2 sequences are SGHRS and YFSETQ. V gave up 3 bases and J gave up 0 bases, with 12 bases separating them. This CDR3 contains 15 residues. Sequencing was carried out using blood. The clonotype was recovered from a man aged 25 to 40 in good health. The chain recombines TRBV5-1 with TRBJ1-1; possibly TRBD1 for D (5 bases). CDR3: CASSSGTVLNTEAFF. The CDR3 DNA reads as TGCGCCAGCAGCTCCGGGACGGTTTTGAACACTGAAGCTTTCTTT.